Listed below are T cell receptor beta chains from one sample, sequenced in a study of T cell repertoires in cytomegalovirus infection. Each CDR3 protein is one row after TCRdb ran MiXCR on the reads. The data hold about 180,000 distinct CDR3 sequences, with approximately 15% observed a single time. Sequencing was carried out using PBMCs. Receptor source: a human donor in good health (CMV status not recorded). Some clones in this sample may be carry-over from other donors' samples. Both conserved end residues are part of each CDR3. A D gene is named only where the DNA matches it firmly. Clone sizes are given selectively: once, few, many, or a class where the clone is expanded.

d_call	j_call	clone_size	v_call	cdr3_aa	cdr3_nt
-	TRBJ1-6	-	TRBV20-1	CSALPLPSLNSPLHF	TGCAGTGCCCTCCCCCTTCCATCACTGAATTCACCCCTCCACTTT
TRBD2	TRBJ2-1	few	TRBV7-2	CASSYGLAVYNEQFF	TGTGCCAGCAGCTATGGACTAGCAGTATACAATGAGCAGTTCTTC
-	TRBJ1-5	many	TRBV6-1	CASSGGVGINQPQHF	TGTGCCAGCAGTGGAGGGGTGGGTATTAATCAGCCCCAGCATTTT
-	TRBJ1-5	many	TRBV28	CASSLNSGAASISAQHF	TGTGCCAGCAGTTTGAATTCGGGGGCCGCAAGTATATCAGCCCAGCATTTT
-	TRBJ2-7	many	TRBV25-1	CASSAGPAGIYEQYF	TGTGCCAGCAGTGCCGGGCCGGCAGGGATCTACGAGCAGTACTTC
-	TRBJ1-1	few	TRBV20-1	CSARDGVKAFF	TGCAGTGCTAGAGATGGGGTAAAAGCTTTCTTT
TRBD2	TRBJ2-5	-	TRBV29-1	CSVVGGGARETQYF	TGCAGCGTTGTCGGCGGGGGGGCCCGAGAGACCCAGTACTTC
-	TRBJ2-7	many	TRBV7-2	CASSQGSFYEQYF	TGTGCCAGCAGCCAGGGGTCTTTCTACGAGCAGTACTTC
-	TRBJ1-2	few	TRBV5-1	CASSLRMGPDTDTF	TGCGCCAGCAGCTTAAGAATGGGGCCGGATACTGACACCTTC
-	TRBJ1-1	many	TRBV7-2	CASRASMNTEAFF	TGTGCCAGCAGAGCCTCGATGAACACTGAAGCTTTCTTT
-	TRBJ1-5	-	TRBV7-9	CASSLGMGMSNQPQHF	TGTGCCAGCAGCTTAGGTATGGGGATGAGCAATCAGCCCCAGCATTTT
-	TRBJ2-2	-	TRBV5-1	CASTRLSGSNTGELFF	TGCGCCAGCACCCGTCTTTCGGGGTCGAACACCGGGGAGCTGTTTTTT
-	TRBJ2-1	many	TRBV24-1	CATSDSGTSYNEQFF	TGTGCCACCAGTGATTCCGGGACCTCCTACAATGAGCAGTTCTTC
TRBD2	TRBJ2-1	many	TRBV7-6	CASSLTSGSSEQFF	TGTGCCAGCAGCTTGACTAGCGGGAGTAGTGAGCAGTTCTTC
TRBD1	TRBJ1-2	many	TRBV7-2	CASSSPQGNGYTF	TGTGCCAGCAGCTCCCCACAGGGGAATGGCTACACCTTC
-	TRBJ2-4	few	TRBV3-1	CASSQDQAALAKNIQYF	TGTGCCAGCAGCCAAGATCAAGCAGCCTTAGCCAAAAACATTCAGTACTTC
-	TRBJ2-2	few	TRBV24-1	CATSPIVMGIQNTGELFF	TGTGCCACCAGTCCCATTGTAATGGGGATACAGAACACCGGGGAGCTGTTTTTT
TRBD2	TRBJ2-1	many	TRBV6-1	CASTGLVPYNEQFF	TGTGCCAGCACCGGACTAGTCCCCTACAATGAGCAGTTCTTC
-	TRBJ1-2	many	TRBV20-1	CSAREFLRDGYTF	TGCAGTGCCCGGGAATTTTTAAGGGATGGCTACACCTTC
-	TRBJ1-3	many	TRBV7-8	CASSLALQGRTGNTIYF	TGTGCCAGCAGCTTAGCGTTACAGGGTAGAACGGGAAACACCATATATTTT
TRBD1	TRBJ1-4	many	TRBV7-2	CASSPRGQENEKLFF	TGTGCCAGCAGCCCTAGGGGGCAAGAAAATGAAAAACTGTTTTTT
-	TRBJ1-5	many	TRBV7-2	CASSLDGRSNQPQHF	TGTGCCAGCAGCTTAGACGGGAGAAGCAATCAGCCCCAGCATTTT
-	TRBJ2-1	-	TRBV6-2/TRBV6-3	CASSFANYNNEQFF	TGTGCCAGCAGTTTTGCCAATTATAACAATGAGCAGTTCTTC
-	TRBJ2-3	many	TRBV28	CASSSLGGAGQDTQYF	TGTGCCAGCAGTTCCCTTGGGGGGGCAGGGCAAGATACGCAGTATTTT
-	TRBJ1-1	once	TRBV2	CASSVTDTEAFF	TGTGCCAGCAGTGTTACTGACACTGAAGCTTTCTTT
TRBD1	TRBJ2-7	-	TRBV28	CASKLTGSYEQYF	TGTGCCAGCAAATTGACAGGGTCCTACGAGCAGTACTTC
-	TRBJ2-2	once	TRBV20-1	CSARVGSGTGELFF	TGCAGTGCTAGAGTAGGAAGCGGGACCGGGGAGCTGTTTTTT
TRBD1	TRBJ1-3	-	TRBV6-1	CASSVDRAPGNTIYF	TGTGCCAGCAGCGTGGACAGGGCCCCTGGAAACACCATATATTTT
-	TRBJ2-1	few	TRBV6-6	CASKGGGMDEQFF	TGTGCCAGCAAGGGAGGAGGGATGGATGAGCAGTTCTTC
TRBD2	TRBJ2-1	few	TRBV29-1	CSVAGLAGGSSYNEQFF	TGCAGCGTTGCTGGACTAGCGGGAGGAAGCTCCTACAATGAGCAGTTCTTC